The next 25 T cell receptor beta chains were all read from a single sample in a study of blood T cell repertoires in COVID-19. TCRdb's table, derived via immunoSEQ multiplex PCR, lists solely in-frame clones and lacks some. This table holds about 370,000 clones, roughly 90% found once. The sample comprised peripheral blood. All receptors derive from a young woman with COVID-19, enrolled during active disease.

The chain employs TRBV6-5 and TRBJ2-1, with TRBD2 identical over 13 bases. The V gene end was trimmed by 7 bases and the J gene end by 9 bases; junction bases not matched to a gene: 9. Germline CDR1 is MNHEY and CDR2 is SVGAGI. The CDR3 spans 15 residues. DNA for the CDR3: TGTGCCAGCACCTACCGACTAGCGGGAGGCTCTGAGCAGTTCTTC. Residues: CASTYRLAGGSEQFF.

The chain is built from TRBV5-1 and TRBJ2-6, with TRBD1 identical over 8 bases. Germline CDR1 is SGHRS and CDR2 is YFSETQ. The CDR3 is 16 residues long. V lost 3 bases and J lost 4; bases outside the gene matches: 6. The CDR3 reads CASSYQGAAGANVLTF. DNA for the CDR3: TGCGCCAGCAGCTATCAGGGGGCGGCCGGGGCCAACGTCCTGACTTTC.

The V and J genes are TRBV19 and TRBJ2-1; 10 nucleotides align to TRBD1. The CDR3 has 15 amino acids. Trimming took 0 bases from V and 10 from J; bases not matched to a gene: 6. Per the germline V gene, CDR1 is LNHDA and CDR2 is SQIVND (reference sequence). CDR3 protein: CASSIDHRDRGEQFF. CDR3 DNA sequence: TGTGCCAGTAGTATAGATCATCGGGACAGGGGCGAGCAGTTCTTC.

This CDR3 is CASSGGDRLFSGELFF. CDR3 nucleotides: TGTGCCAGCAGCGGAGGGGACAGGCTTTTTTCCGGGGAGCTGTTTTTT. This chain links TRBV9 with TRBJ2-2; 8 bases match TRBD1. The junction had 10 bases not matched to a gene; V was cut back by 3 bases and J by 6 bases. The CDR3 spans 16 residues. CDR1 and CDR2 (germline): SGDLS, YYNGEE.

The rearrangement uses TRBV28 and TRBJ2-7; 9 bases are shared with TRBD1. J lost 11 bases, V lost 0 bases, and 2 bases had no gene match. The CDR3 has 12 residues. Germline lookup yields CDR1 MDHEN and CDR2 SYDVKM. The chain's CDR3 is CASSLWDRGKYF. The CDR3 DNA reads as TGTGCCAGCAGTTTATGGGACAGGGGAAAGTACTTC.

The CDR3 bases are TGTGCCAGCAGCCTACAGGGTATGACACAAGAGACCCAGTACTTC. This codes for CASSLQGMTQETQYF. The chain joins TRBV28 to TRBJ2-5, with D possibly TRBD1 on 6 matching bases. The CDR3 contains 15 residues. Trimming took off 6 bases at V and 2 bases at J, with 16 bases between the two ends. The germline V gene encodes CDR1 MDHEN and CDR2 SYDVKM.

This chain's CDR3 is CASSFLRGGRTLNTGELFF. CDR3 DNA sequence: TGTGCCAGCAGCTTTTTGCGGGGGGGCCGAACTCTAAACACCGGGGAGCTGTTTTTT. The genes are TRBV7-2 and TRBJ2-2; TRBD2 matches at 9 bases. Germline assignment: CDR1 SGHTA and CDR2 FQGNSA. Trimming took 3 bases from V and 2 from J; bases not matched to a gene: 13. The CDR3 covers 19 residues.

As for this clone: This sample also contains other DNA sequences that code for the same CDR3. This chain uses TRBV5-4 with TRBJ1-1; TRBD1 is a possible D gene (5 bases). Germline V gives CDR1 SGHNT, CDR2 YYREEE (reference sequence). Trimming removed 0 bases from V and 5 bases from J, with 8 bases in between. The CDR3 spans 13 residues. CDR3 sequence (DNA): TGTGCCAGCAGCTTGGGTGGGGGGACTGAAGCTTTCTTT. Translated, it gives CASSLGGGTEAFF.

The chain couples TRBV10-3 to TRBJ2-2, with TRBD1 identical over 7 bases. Unmatched junction bases numbered 6, after V lost 7 bases and J lost 4 bases. Per the germline V gene, CDR1 is ENHRY and CDR2 is SYGVKD. The CDR3 sequence is 14 residues long. CDR3 nucleotide sequence: TGTGCCATCACCCCGGACAGGTCCACCGGGGAGCTGTTTTTT. Translated, it gives CAITPDRSTGELFF.

CDR3 sequence reads: CASSQPPTGQNTEAFF. The CDR3 bases are TGCGCCAGCAGTCAACCCCCGACAGGGCAGAACACTGAAGCTTTCTTT. This chain links TRBV23-1 with TRBJ1-1, with TRBD1 identical over 7 bases. TRBV23-1 counts as an open reading frame of uncertain function. The CDR3 is 16 amino acids. The junction had 7 bases not matched to a gene; V was cut back by 2 bases and J by 1 base.

V gene TRBV12-3 or TRBV12-4 combines with J gene TRBJ1-2, with unresolved D. CDR3 length: 13 amino acids. V was cut by 3 bases and J by 6 bases, with 11 bases left in between. The CDR3 bases are TGTGCCAGCAGTTTTACGGCCCAGGATGGCTACACCTTC. Protein: CASSFTAQDGYTF.

V and J are TRBV10-3 and TRBJ2-3; TRBD2 might be the D (10 bases). Germline V gives CDR1 ENHRY, CDR2 SYGVKD. There are 19 residues in the CDR3. V was shortened by 4 bases and J by 4 bases, with 27 bases between the two germline ends. DNA for the CDR3: TGTGCCATCAGTGCTCCGGGACAGGGACTGAGCGGGGGGGCAGATACGCAGTATTTT. This encodes CAISAPGQGLSGGADTQYF.

The chain couples TRBV10-1 to TRBJ2-1; 8 positions agree with TRBD2. CDR1 and CDR2 from the germline V gene are WNHNN and SYGVQD (reference sequence). Unmatched junction bases numbered 9, after V lost 6 bases and J lost 5 bases. This CDR3 is 15 amino acids long. CDR3 nucleotide sequence: TGCGCCAGCAGCGAAATAGCGGGACGGGACAATGAGCAGTTCTTC. This sequence encodes CASSEIAGRDNEQFF.

Details on this clone: A much larger clonotype is one base distant, so this may be a read error. Other DNA sequences of this sample code for an identical CDR3. The chain is built from TRBV12-3 or TRBV12-4 and TRBJ2-4; D possibly corresponds to TRBD2 (6 bases). Trimming took off 3 bases at V and 3 bases at J, with 6 bases between the two ends. The CDR3 runs to 13 residues. CDR3 bases: TGTGCCAGCAGTTTCGGGGGCAAAAACATTCAGTACTTC. Translated, it gives CASSFGGKNIQYF.

V gene TRBV30 combines with J gene TRBJ2-5; 9 nucleotides line up with TRBD2. Per the germline V gene, CDR1 is GTSNPN and CDR2 is SVGIG (reference sequence). The CDR3 is 16 amino acids. V lost 0 bases, J lost 1 base, and 6 bases stayed unmatched. The CDR3 nucleotides read TGTGCCTGGAGTGTTAGCGCTAGCGGGATCCAAGAGACCCAGTACTTC. Translating it yields CAWSVSASGIQETQYF.

This clone was observed a handful of times. Distinct nucleotide sequences in the sample also encode this CDR3. This chain links TRBV6-5 with TRBJ1-5; possibly TRBD1 for D (5 bases). The CDR3 sequence is 13 residues long. The germline V gene has CDR1 MNHEY and CDR2 SVGAGI. Trimming took off 6 bases at V and 1 base at J, with 7 bases between the two ends. The CDR3 spells CASRRGSNQPQHF. CDR3 DNA: TGTGCCAGCAGGCGGGGGAGCAATCAGCCCCAGCATTTT.

This rearrangement joins TRBV9 to TRBJ1-4; D may be TRBD1 (6 bases). Trimming pared 3 bases from V and 5 bases from J, leaving 17 bases between. Germline V gene data show CDR1 as SGDLS and CDR2 as YYNGEE. The CDR3 has 16 residues. The CDR3 reads CASSADYRAANEKLFF. The DNA of the CDR3 is TGTGCCAGCAGCGCAGACTACAGGGCTGCGAATGAAAAACTGTTTTTT.

The rearrangement uses TRBV28 and TRBJ2-7, with 15 bases matching TRBD2. The CDR3 covers 16 residues. With V trimmed by 3 bases and J by 3 bases, 3 bases remained unmatched. Per germline, CDR1 MDHEN and CDR2 SYDVKM. CDR3 in DNA: TGTGCCAGCAGTTTCGGGACTAGCGGGGGGATCTACGAGCAGTACTTC. Protein product: CASSFGTSGGIYEQYF. Filled out from reference TRBV28 and TRBJ2-7, the complete variable domain reads DVKVTQSSRYLVKRTGEKVFLECVQDMDHENMFWYRQDPGLGLRLIYFSYDVKMKEKGDIPEGYSVSREKKERFSLILESASTNQTSMYLCASSFGTSGGIYEQYFGPGTRLTVT.

The chain carries TRBV9 and TRBJ2-3, with a weak D call TRBD2 (5 bases). This CDR3 region has 16 residues. Deletions cut 3 bases from V and 0 bases from J, with 14 bases between. CDR1 SGDLS and CDR2 YYNGEE come from the germline V gene. The CDR3 region is CASSALAGVSTDTQYF. Written as DNA, the CDR3 is TGTGCCAGCAGCGCCCTCGCGGGCGTCAGCACAGATACGCAGTATTTT.

The rearrangement uses TRBV6-4 and TRBJ1-1, with 8 bases matching TRBD1. The germline CDR1 and CDR2 sequences are MRHNA and SNTAGT. Trimming removed 4 bases from V and 5 bases from J; junction bases left unmatched: 3. This CDR3 is built from 13 residues. CDR3 coding DNA: TGTGCCAGCAGTGCACAGGGGGGAACTGAAGCTTTCTTT. As protein: CASSAQGGTEAFF.

The J gene is TRBJ2-5, the V gene TRBV10-1, with a weak D call TRBD2 (5 bases). Germline values: CDR1 WNHNN, CDR2 SYGVQD (reference sequence). V was trimmed by 5 bases and J by 3 bases, leaving 10 bases between them. CDR3 length: 13 residues. The CDR3 sequence is CASSFWGEETQYF. The DNA for the CDR3 is TGCGCCAGCAGTTTTTGGGGAGAAGAGACCCAGTACTTC.

DNA of the CDR3: TGCGCCAGCACAGACACAGGGGAGAAGACCCAGTACTTC. Its translation is CASTDTGEKTQYF. This rearrangement joins TRBV10-2 to TRBJ2-5; 7 bases are a match to TRBD1. Trimming took 7 bases from V and 6 from J; bases not matched to a gene: 8. Looked up from germline, CDR1 is WSHSY and CDR2 is SAAADI. The CDR3 is 13 amino acids.

The chain is built from TRBV28 and TRBJ2-7; 8 bases map to TRBD2. This CDR3 spans 14 amino acids. Germline V lookup: CDR1 MDHEN, CDR2 SYDVKM. Trimming at V came to 1 base and at J to 13 bases, leaving 12 bases not matched to a gene. The CDR3 region has the DNA TGTGCCAGCAGTTTATCTCCTAGCGGGCCGATCGAATACTTC. Amino acid sequence: CASSLSPSGPIEYF.

The chain uses TRBV10-3 and TRBJ2-3; maybe TRBD2 (6 bases). CDR3 length equals 15 residues. In germline, CDR1 is ENHRY, CDR2 SYGVKD. V was shortened by 3 bases and J by 0 bases, with 10 bases between the two germline ends. The CDR3 DNA sequence: TGTGCCATCAGTGATGGGACTCTTAGCACAGATACGCAGTATTTT. Residues: CAISDGTLSTDTQYF.

The V and J genes are TRBV7-2 and TRBJ2-3; no clear D. The CDR3 consists of 14 residues. Trimming removed 4 bases from V and 6 bases from J, with 14 bases in between. Germline values: CDR1 SGHTA, CDR2 FQGNSA. DNA for the CDR3: TGTGCCAGCAGCTCCAATAGGTGGGCGGATACGCAGTATTTT. Protein sequence: CASSSNRWADTQYF.